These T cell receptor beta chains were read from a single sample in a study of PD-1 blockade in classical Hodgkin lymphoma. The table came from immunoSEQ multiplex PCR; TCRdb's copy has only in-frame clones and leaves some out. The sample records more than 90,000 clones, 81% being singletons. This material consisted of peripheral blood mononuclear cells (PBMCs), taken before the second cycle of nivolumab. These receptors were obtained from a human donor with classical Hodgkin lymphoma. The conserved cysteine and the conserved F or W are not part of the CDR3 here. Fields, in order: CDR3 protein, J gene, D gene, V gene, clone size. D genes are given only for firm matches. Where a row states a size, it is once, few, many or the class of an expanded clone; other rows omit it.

CDR3 protein: ASSSAGVNTQY
J gene: TRBJ2-3
D gene: TRBD2
V gene: TRBV5-6
clone size: NA

CDR3 protein: ATSRLAGSYEQY
J gene: TRBJ2-7
D gene: TRBD2
V gene: TRBV15
clone size: NA

CDR3 protein: ASSVLAGREDTQY
J gene: TRBJ2-3
D gene: TRBD2
V gene: TRBV5-1
clone size: NA

CDR3 protein: ASSMTGGPEGYT
J gene: TRBJ1-2
D gene: TRBD1
V gene: TRBV6-5
clone size: NA

CDR3 protein: ASSEVGTNTQY
J gene: TRBJ2-3
D gene: NA
V gene: TRBV6-1
clone size: NA

CDR3 protein: ASSLGDTMNTEAF
J gene: TRBJ1-1
D gene: NA
V gene: TRBV5-4
clone size: few

CDR3 protein: ASSYSGDYGYT
J gene: TRBJ1-2
D gene: NA
V gene: TRBV6-5
clone size: few

CDR3 protein: ASSSGRELF
J gene: TRBJ2-2
D gene: NA
V gene: TRBV4-2
clone size: NA

CDR3 protein: ASSLVRQYGYT
J gene: TRBJ1-2
D gene: NA
V gene: TRBV5-1
clone size: NA

CDR3 protein: ASSPSTGGYGYT
J gene: TRBJ1-2
D gene: TRBD1
V gene: TRBV18
clone size: once

CDR3 protein: ASSDHSLAKNIQY
J gene: TRBJ2-4
D gene: NA
V gene: TRBV19
clone size: NA

CDR3 protein: ASSHDRVGKNEQF
J gene: TRBJ2-1
D gene: TRBD1
V gene: TRBV11-3
clone size: NA

CDR3 protein: ASSSPGTGGYEQY
J gene: TRBJ2-7
D gene: NA
V gene: TRBV7-2
clone size: NA

CDR3 protein: ASSPGQGADGYGYT
J gene: TRBJ1-2
D gene: TRBD1
V gene: TRBV4-2
clone size: NA

CDR3 protein: ASSITLGRASGNTIY
J gene: TRBJ1-3
D gene: NA
V gene: TRBV28
clone size: NA

CDR3 protein: ASSASLVGETQY
J gene: TRBJ2-5
D gene: NA
V gene: TRBV11-2
clone size: NA

CDR3 protein: ASSLRRGPETQY
J gene: TRBJ2-5
D gene: NA
V gene: TRBV5-4
clone size: NA

CDR3 protein: ASMGQRGDTQY
J gene: TRBJ2-3
D gene: NA
V gene: TRBV2
clone size: NA

CDR3 protein: ASSLVSVYNEQF
J gene: TRBJ2-1
D gene: NA
V gene: TRBV11-2
clone size: NA